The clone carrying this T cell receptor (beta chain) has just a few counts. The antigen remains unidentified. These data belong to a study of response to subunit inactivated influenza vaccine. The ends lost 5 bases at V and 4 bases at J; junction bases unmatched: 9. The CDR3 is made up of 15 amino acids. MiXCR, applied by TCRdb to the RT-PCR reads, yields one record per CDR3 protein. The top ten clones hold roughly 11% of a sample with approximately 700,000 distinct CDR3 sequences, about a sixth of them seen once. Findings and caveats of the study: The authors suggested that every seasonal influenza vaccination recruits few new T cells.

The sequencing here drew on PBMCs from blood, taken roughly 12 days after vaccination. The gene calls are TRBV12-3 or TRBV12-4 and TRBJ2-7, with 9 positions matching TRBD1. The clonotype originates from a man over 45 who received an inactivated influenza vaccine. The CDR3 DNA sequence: TGTGCCAGCAGTGATCCGGGACAGGGAAAATACGAGCAGTACTTC. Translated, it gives CASSDPGQGKYEQYF.